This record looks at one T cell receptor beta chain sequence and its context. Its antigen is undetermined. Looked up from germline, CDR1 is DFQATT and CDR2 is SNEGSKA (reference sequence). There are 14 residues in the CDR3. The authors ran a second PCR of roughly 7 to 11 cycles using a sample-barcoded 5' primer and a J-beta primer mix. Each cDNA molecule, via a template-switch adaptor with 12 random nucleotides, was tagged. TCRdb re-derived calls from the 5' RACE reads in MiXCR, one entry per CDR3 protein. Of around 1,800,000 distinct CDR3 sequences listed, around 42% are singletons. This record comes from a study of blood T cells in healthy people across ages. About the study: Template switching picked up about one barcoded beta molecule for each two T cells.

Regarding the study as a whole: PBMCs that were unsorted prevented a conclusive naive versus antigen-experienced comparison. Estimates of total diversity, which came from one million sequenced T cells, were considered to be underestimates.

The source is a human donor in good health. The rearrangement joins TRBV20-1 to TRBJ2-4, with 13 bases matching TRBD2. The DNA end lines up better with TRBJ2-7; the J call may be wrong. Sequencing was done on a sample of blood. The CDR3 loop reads CSALGLAGLDEQYF. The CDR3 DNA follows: TGCAGTGCCTTGGGACTAGCGGGGCTCGACGAGCAGTACTTC.